Listed here is a single TCR beta chain. Antigen specificity is unknown. The V segment lost 6 bases and the J segment 9 bases; nucleotides outside the gene matches: 12. CDR3 length: 15 amino acids. The V gene's germline CDR1 is MNHNY and CDR2 SVGAGI (reference sequence). Assay used: immunoSEQ multiplex PCR; TCRdb lists only in-frame clones, some missing. The profile shows about 63,000 clones, about 85% of them singletons. The data derive from a study of T cell responses to AZD1222 COVID-19 vaccine. Study-wide background: Timing groups of about 4 and about 12 weeks for second doses were pooled. Overall study findings and caveats: In the spike-specific TCR repertoire, nearly half reportedly target unmutated variant regions. Females made up more of the donors, who were largely white British, and clonal diversity may have come out too low.

This chain connects TRBV6-6 to TRBJ2-1, with TRBD1 matching over 9 bases. The sequence was collected from an adult in good health. The sequencing used peripheral blood, collected on day 0 of AZD1222 vaccination. The CDR3 region has the DNA TGTGCCAGCAGCCGCGGACAGGGGAAGGGGAGTGAGCAGTTCTTC. It codes for CASSRGQGKGSEQFF.